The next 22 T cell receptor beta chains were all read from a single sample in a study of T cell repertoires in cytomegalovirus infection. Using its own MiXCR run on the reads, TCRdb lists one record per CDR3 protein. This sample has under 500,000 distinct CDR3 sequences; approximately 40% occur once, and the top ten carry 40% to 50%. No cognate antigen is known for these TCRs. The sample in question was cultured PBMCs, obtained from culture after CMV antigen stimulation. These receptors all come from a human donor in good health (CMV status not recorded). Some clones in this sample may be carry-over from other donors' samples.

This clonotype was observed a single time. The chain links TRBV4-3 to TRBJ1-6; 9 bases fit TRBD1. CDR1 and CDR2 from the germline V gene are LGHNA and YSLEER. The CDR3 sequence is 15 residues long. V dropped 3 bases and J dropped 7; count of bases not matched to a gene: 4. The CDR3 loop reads CASSQAGTGNSPLHF. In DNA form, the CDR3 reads TGCGCCAGCAGCCAGGCCGGGACAGGGAATTCACCCCTCCACTTT.

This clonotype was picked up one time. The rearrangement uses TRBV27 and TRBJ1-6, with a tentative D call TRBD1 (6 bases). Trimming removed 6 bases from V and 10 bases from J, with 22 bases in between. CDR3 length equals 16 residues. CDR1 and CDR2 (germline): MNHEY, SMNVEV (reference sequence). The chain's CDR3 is CASSLGGGGARSPLHF. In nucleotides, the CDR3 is TGTGCCAGCAGCCTAGGGGGGGGGGGGGCGCGGTCACCCCTCCACTTT.

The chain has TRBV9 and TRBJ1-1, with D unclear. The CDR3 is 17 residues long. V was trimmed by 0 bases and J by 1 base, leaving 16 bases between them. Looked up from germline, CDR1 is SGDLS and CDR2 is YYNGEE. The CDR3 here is CASSVAKRNWGNTEAFF. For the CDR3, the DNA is TGTGCCAGCAGCGTAGCTAAGAGGAATTGGGGGAACACTGAAGCTTTCTTT.

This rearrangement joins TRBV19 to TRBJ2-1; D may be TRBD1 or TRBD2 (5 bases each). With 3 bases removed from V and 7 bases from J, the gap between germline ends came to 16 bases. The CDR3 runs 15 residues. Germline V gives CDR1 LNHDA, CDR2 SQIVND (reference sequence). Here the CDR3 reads CASSMPGPLFNEQFF. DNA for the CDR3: TGTGCCAGTAGTATGCCGGGACCACTCTTTAATGAGCAGTTCTTC.

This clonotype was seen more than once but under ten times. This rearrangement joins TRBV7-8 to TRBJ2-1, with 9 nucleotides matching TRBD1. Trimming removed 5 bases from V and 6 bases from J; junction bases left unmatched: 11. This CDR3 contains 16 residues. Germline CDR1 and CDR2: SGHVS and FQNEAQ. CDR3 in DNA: TGTGCCAGCAGCCCTATGGGACAGGGTATCGGCAATGAGCAGTTCTTC. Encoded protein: CASSPMGQGIGNEQFF.

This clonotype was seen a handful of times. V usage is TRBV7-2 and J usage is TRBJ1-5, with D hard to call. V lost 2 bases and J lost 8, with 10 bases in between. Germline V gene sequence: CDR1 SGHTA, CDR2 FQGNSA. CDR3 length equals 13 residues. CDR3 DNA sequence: TGTGCCAGCAGCTTAAGGGCGGTTGAGCCCCAGCATTTT. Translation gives CASSLRAVEPQHF.

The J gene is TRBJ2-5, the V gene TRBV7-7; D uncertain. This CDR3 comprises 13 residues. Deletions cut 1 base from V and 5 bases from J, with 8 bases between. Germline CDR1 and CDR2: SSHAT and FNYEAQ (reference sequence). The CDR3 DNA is TGTGCCAGCAGCTTAGAACGGGCGGAGACCCAGTACTTC. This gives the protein CASSLERAETQYF. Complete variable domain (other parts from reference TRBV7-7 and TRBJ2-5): GAGVSQSPRYKVTKRGQDVTLRCDPISSHATLYWYQQALGQGPEFLTYFNYEAQPDKSGLPSDRFSAERPEGSISTLTIQRTEQRDSAMYRCASSLERAETQYFGPGTRLLVL.

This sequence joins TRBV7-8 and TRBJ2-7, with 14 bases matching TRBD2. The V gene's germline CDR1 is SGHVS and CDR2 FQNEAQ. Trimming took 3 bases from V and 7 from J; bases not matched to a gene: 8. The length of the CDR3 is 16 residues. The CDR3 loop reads CASSLRLAGGSREQYF. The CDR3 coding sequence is TGTGCCAGCAGCTTGAGACTAGCGGGGGGGTCTAGGGAGCAGTACTTC.

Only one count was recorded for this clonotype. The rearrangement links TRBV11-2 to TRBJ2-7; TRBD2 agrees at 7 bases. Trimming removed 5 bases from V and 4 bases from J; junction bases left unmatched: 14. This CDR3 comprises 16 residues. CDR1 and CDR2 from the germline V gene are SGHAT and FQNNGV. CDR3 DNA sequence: TGTGCCAGCAGCCAGACGTCGGGGGGTAAGGGGTACGAGCAGTACTTC. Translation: CASSQTSGGKGYEQYF. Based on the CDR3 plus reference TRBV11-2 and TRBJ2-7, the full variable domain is EAGVAQSPRYKIIEKRQSVAFWCNPISGHATLYWYQQILGQGPKLLIQFQNNGVVDDSQLPKDRFSAERLKGVDSTLKIQPAKLEDSAVYLCASSQTSGGKGYEQYFGPGTRLTVT.

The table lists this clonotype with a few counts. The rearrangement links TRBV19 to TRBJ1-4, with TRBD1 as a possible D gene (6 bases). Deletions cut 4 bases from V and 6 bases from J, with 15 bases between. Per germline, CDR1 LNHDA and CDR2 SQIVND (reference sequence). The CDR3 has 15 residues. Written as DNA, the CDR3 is TGTGCCAGTAGTAGCGGGACAACTTCCCATGAAAAACTGTTTTTT. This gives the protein CASSSGTTSHEKLFF.

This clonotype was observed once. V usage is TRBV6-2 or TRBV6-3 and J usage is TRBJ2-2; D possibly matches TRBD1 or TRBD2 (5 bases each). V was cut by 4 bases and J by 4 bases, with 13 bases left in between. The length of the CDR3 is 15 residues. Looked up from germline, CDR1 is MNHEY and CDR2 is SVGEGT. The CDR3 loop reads CASSFPPGGTGELFF. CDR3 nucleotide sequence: TGTGCCAGCAGTTTTCCCCCTGGGGGCACCGGGGAGCTGTTTTTT.

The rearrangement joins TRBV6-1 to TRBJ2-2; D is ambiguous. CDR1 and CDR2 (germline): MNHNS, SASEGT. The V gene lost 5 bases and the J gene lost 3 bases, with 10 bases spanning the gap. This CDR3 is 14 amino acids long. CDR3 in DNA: TGTGCCAGCAGTCCCCAGAAACACACCGGGGAGCTGTTTTTT. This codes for CASSPQKHTGELFF.

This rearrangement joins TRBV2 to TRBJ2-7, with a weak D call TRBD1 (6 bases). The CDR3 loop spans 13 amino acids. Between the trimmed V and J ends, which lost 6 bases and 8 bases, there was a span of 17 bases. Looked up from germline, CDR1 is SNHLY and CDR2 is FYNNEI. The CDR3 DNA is TGTGCCAGCAGCCGGGACACCCGTTTCAAGCAGTACTTC. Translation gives CASSRDTRFKQYF.

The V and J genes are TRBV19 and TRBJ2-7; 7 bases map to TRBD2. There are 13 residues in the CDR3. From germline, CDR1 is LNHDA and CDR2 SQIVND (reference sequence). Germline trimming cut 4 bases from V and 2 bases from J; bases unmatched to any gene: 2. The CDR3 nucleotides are TGTGCCAGTAGTACGGGACTAACCTACGAGCAGTACTTC. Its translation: CASSTGLTYEQYF.

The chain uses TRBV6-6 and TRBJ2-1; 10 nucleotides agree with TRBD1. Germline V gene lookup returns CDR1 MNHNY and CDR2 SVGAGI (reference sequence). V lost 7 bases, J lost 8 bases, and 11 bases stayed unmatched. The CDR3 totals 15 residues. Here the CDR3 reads CASTDLGQGIYEQFF. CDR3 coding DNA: TGTGCCAGCACCGACTTGGGACAGGGGATTTATGAGCAGTTCTTC.

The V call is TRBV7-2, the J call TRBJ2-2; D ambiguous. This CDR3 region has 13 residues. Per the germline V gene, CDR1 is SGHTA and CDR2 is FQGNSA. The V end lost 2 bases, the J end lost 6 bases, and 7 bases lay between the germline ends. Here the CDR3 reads CASSLIYAGELFF. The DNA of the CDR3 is TGTGCCAGCAGCTTAATTTACGCCGGGGAGCTGTTTTTT. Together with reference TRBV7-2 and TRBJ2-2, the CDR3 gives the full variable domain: GAGVSQSPSNKVTEKGKDVELRCDPISGHTALYWYRQSLGQGLEFLIYFQGNSAPDKSGLPSDRFSAERTGGSVSTLTIQRTQQEDSAVYLCASSLIYAGELFFGEGSRLTVL.

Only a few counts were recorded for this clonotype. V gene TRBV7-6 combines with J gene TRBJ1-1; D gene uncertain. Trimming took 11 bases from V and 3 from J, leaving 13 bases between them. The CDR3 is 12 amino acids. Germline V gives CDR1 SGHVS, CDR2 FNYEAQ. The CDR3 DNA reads TGTGCCGGCGCGACGTCGGACACTGAAGCTTTCTTT. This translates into CAGATSDTEAFF.

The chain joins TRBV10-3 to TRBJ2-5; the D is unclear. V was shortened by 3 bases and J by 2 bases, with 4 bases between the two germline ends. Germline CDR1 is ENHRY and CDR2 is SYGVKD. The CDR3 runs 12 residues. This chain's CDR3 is CAISDRQETQYF. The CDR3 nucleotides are TGTGCCATCAGTGACCGGCAAGAGACCCAGTACTTC.

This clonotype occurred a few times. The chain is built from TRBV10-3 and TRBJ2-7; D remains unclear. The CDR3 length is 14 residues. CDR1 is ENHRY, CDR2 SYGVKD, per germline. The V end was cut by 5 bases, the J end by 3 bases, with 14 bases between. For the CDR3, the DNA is TGTGCCATCAGTAGGGATTCCTTCCTCTACGAGCAGTACTTC. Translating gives CAISRDSFLYEQYF.

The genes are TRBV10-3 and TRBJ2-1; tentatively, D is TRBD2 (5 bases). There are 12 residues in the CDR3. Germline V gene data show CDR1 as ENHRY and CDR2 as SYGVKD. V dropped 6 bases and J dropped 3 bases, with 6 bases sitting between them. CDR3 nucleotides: TGTGCCATCAGAACTAGCTACAATGAGCAGTTCTTC. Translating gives CAIRTSYNEQFF.

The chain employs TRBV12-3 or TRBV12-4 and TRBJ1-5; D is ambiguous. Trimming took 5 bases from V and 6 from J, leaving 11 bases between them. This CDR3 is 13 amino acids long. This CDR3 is CASSMGRGQPQHF. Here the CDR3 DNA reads TGTGCCAGCAGTATGGGGAGAGGTCAGCCCCAGCATTTT.

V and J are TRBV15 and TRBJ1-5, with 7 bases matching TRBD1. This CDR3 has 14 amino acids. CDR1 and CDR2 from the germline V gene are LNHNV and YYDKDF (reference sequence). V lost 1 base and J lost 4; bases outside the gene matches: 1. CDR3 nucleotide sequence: TGTGCCACCAGCAGAGCCAGGGGGAATCAGCCCCAGCATTTT. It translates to CATSRARGNQPQHF.